The clone carrying this T cell receptor (beta chain) was recorded a few times. Its antigen is currently unknown. This record comes from a study of response to subunit inactivated influenza vaccine. Overall study findings and caveats: Each seasonal influenza vaccination recruits few new T cells, the authors suggested.

Germline V gene lookup returns CDR1 MNHEY and CDR2 SVGEGT. The germline V and J ends were trimmed by 3 bases and 1 base, with 12 bases remaining between them. CDR3 length equals 15 residues. TCRdb recomputed calls from the RT-PCR reads with MiXCR, one row per CDR3 protein. Of more than 550,000 distinct CDR3 sequences in the sample, 12% were seen once. This clonotype was sampled from a man aged 45-65 years who received an inactivated influenza vaccine. The rearrangement uses TRBV6-2 or TRBV6-3 and TRBJ1-1; the D is unclear. Source: PBMCs from blood, taken on the day of vaccination. The CDR3: CASSYRGLRNTEAFF. CDR3 nucleotides: TGTGCCAGCAGTTATAGAGGCCTGAGGAACACTGAAGCTTTCTTT.